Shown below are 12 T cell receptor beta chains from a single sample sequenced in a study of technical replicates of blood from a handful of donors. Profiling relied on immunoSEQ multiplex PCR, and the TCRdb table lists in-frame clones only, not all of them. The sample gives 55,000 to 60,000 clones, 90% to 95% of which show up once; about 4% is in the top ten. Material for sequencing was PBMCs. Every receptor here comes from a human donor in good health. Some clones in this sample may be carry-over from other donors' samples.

The CDR3 loop reads CASSQEAGVGEKLFF. The CDR3 region has the DNA TGTGCCAGCAGCCAAGAGGCAGGGGTCGGTGAAAAACTGTTTTTT. The J gene is TRBJ1-4, the V gene TRBV14; tentative D call: TRBD1 (6 bases). The CDR3 runs 15 residues. Germline-derived CDR1 and CDR2 are SGHDN and FVKESK. V gave up 0 bases and J gave up 7 bases, with 12 bases separating them.

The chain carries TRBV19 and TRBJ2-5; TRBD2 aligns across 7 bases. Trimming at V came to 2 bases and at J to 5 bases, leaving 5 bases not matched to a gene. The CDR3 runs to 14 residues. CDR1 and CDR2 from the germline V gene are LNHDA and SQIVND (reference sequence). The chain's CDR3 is CASSILADLETQYF. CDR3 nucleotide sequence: TGTGCCAGTAGTATACTAGCGGATCTCGAGACCCAGTACTTC.

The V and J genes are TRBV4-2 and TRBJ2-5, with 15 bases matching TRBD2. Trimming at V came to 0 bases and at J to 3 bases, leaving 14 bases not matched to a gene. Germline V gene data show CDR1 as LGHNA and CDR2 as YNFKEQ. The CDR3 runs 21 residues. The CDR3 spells CASSQEILIRGLAGGEETQYF. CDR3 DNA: TGTGCCAGCAGCCAAGAAATTTTAATTCGGGGACTAGCGGGAGGTGAAGAGACCCAGTACTTC.

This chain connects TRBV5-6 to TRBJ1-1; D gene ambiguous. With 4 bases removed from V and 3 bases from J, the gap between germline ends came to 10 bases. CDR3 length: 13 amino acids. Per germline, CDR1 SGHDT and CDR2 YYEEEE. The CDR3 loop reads CASSPVQDTEAFF. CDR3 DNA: TGTGCCAGCAGCCCGGTCCAGGACACTGAAGCTTTCTTT.

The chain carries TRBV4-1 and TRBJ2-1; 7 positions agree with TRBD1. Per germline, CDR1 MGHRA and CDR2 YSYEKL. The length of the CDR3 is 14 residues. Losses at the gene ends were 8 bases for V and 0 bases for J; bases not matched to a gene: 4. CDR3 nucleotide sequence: TGCGCCAGCCAAGACAGGGACTCCTACAATGAGCAGTTCTTC. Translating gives CASQDRDSYNEQFF.

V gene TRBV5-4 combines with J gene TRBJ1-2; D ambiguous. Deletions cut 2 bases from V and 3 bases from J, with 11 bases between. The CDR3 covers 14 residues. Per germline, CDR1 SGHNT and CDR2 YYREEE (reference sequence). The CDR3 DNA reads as TGTGCCAGCAGCTTTTATGGCCGGGACTATGGCTACACCTTC. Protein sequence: CASSFYGRDYGYTF.

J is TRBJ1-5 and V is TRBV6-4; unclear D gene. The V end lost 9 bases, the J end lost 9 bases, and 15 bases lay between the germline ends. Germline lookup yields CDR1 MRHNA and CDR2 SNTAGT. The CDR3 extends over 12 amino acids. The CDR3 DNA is TGTGCCAGTCACTGCGCCGGCGGGCCCCAGCATTTT. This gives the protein CASHCAGGPQHF.

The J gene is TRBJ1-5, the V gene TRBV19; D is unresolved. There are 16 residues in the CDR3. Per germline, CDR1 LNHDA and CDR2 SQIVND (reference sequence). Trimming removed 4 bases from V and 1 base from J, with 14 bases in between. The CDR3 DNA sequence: TGTGCCAGTAGTAGGCGGGTATGGGAGAGCAATCAGCCCCAGCATTTT. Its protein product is CASSRRVWESNQPQHF.

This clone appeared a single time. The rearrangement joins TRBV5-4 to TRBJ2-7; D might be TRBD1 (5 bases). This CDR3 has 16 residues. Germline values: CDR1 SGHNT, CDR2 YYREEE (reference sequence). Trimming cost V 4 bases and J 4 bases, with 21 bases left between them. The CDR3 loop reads CASSITGGQGRYEQYF. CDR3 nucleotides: TGTGCCAGCAGCATTACTGGTGGGCAGGGTAGGTACGAGCAGTACTTC.

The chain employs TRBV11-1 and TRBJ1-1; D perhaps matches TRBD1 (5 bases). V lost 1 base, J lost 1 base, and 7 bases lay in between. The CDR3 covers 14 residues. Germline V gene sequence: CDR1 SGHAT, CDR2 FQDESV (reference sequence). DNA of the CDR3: TGTGCCAGCAGCTTAGACAGGACGAACACTGAAGCTTTCTTT. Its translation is CASSLDRTNTEAFF.

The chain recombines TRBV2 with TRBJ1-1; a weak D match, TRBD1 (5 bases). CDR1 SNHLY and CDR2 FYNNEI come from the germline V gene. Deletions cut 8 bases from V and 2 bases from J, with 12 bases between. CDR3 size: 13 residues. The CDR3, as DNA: TGTGCCAGCGGGGCGGAGCTCAACACTGAAGCTTTCTTT. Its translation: CASGAELNTEAFF.

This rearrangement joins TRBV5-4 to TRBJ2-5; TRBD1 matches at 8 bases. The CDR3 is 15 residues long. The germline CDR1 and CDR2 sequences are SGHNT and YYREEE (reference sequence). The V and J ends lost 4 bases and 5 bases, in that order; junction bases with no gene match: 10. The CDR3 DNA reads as TGTGCCAGCAGCCACAGGACAGGGCGTGCCGAGACCCAGTACTTC. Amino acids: CASSHRTGRAETQYF. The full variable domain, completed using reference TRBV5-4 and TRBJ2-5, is ETGVTQSPTHLIKTRGQQVTLRCSSQSGHNTVSWYQQALGQGPQFIFQYYREEENGRGNFPPRFSGLQFPNYSSELNVNALELDDSALYLCASSHRTGRAETQYFGPGTRLLVL.